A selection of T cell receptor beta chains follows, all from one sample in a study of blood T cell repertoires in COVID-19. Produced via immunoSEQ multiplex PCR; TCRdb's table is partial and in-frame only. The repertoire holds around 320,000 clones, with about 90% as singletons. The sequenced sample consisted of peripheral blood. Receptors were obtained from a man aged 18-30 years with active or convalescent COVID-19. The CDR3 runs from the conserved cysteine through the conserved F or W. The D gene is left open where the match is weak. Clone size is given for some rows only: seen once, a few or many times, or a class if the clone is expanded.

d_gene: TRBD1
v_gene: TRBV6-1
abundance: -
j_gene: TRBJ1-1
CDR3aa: CASSDQGQGHTEAFF
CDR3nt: TGTGCCAGCAGTGACCAGGGACAGGGGCACACTGAAGCTTTCTTT

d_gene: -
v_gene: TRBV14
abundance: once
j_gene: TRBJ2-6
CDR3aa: CASSLKGAGANVLTF
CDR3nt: TGTGCCAGCAGCCTCAAGGGGGCTGGGGCCAACGTCCTGACTTTC

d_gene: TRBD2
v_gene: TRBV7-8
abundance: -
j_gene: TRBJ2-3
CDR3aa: CASSPRTSGSGTDTQYF
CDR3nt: TGTGCCAGCAGCCCTAGGACTAGCGGGAGTGGCACAGATACGCAGTATTTT

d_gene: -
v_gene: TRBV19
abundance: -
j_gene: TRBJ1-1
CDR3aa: CASRTTGIPEAFF
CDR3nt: TGTGCCAGTAGAACGACGGGAATCCCTGAAGCTTTCTTT

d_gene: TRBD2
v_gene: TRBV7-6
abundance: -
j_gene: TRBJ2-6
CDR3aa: CASSFGGSGANVLTF
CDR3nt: TGTGCCAGCAGCTTCGGGGGGTCTGGGGCCAACGTCCTGACTTTC

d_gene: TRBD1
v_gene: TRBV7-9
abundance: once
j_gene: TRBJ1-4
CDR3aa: CALAGDRGDNEKLFF
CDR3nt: TGTGCCCTCGCCGGGGACAGGGGGGATAATGAAAAACTGTTTTTT

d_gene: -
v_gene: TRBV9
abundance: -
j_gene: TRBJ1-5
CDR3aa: CASSTRGDQPQHF
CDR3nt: TGTGCCAGCAGCACCCGGGGGGATCAGCCCCAGCATTTT

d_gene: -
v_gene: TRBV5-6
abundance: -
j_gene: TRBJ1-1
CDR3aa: CASSFPDTEAFF
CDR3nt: TGTGCCAGCAGCTTCCCAGACACTGAAGCTTTCTTT

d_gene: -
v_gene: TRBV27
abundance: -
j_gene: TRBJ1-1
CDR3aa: CASSRGGGGTEAFF
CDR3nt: TGTGCCAGCAGTCGAGGCGGGGGGGGAACTGAAGCTTTCTTT

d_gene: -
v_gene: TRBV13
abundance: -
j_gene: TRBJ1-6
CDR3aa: CASSVFRGNSPLHF
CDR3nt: TGTGCCAGCAGCGTCTTCAGGGGTAATTCACCCCTCCACTTT

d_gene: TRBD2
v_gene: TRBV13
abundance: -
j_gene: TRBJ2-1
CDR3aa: CASSRELAGVGEQFF
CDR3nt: TGTGCCAGCAGCCGAGAACTAGCGGGAGTTGGCGAGCAGTTCTTC

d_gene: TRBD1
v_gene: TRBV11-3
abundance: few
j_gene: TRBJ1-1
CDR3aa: CASSPDGTGNTEAFF
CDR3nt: TGTGCCAGCAGCCCGGATGGGACAGGGAACACTGAAGCTTTCTTT

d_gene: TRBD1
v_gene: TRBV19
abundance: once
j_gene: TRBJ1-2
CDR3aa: CASTPGQGLYGYTF
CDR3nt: TGTGCCAGCACGCCCGGACAGGGCCTCTATGGCTACACCTTC

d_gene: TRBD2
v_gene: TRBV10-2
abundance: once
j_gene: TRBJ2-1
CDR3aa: CASRQQGLAGGPRQFF
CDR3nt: TGCGCCAGCAGACAACAAGGACTAGCGGGAGGGCCGAGGCAGTTCTTC

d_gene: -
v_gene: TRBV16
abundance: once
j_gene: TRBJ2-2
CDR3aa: CASSQSSPGSGTGELFF
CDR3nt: TGTGCCAGCAGCCAATCGAGCCCGGGGTCGGGTACCGGGGAGCTGTTTTTT

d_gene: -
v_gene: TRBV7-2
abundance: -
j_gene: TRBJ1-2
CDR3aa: CASSSEGLLADGYTF
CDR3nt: TGTGCCAGCAGCTCAGAGGGACTTCTGGCCGATGGCTACACCTTC

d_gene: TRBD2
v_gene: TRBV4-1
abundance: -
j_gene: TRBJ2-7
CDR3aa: CASSQEGAGGPIEQYF
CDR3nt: TGCGCCAGCAGCCAAGAAGGAGCGGGGGGGCCGATCGAGCAGTACTTC

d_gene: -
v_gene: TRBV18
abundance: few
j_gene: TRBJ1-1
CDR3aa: CASSFDQVHSLNTEAFF
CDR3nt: TGTGCCAGCTCATTCGACCAGGTTCACAGTTTAAACACTGAAGCTTTCTTT

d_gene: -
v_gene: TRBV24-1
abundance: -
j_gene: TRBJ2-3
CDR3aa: CATSDHSTDTQYF
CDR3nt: TGTGCCACCAGTGATCATAGCACAGATACGCAGTATTTT

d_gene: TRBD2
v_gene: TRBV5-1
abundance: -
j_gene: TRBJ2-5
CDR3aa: CASSLGLAQETQYF
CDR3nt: TGCGCCAGCAGCTTGGGACTAGCGCAAGAGACCCAGTACTTC

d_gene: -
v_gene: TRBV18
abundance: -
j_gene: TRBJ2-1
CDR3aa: CASSPPSEDEQFF
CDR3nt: TGTGCCAGCTCACCACCATCAGAGGATGAGCAGTTCTTC

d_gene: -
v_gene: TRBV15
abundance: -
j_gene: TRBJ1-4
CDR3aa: CATSGGQFKNEKLFF
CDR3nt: TGTGCCACCAGCGGAGGACAGTTTAAGAATGAAAAACTGTTTTTT

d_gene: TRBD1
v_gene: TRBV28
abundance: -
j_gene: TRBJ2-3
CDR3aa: CASSSATGAGTDTQYF
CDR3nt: TGTGCCAGCAGTTCCGCGACAGGGGCTGGCACAGATACGCAGTATTTT

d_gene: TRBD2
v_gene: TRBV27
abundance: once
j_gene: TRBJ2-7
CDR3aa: CASGGEGYEQYF
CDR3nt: TGTGCCAGCGGGGGGGAGGGCTACGAGCAGTACTTC

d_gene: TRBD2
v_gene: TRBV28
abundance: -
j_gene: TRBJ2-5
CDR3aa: CASKLAGVKTQYF
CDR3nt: TGTGCCAGCAAACTAGCGGGAGTTAAGACCCAGTACTTC

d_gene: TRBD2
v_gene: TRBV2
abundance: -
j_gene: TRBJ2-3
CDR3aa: CASSEVLLAGTTDTQYF
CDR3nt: TGTGCCAGCAGTGAAGTCCTACTAGCGGGGACTACAGATACGCAGTATTTT